This is a list of T cell receptor beta chains from one sample in a study of blood T cell repertoires in COVID-19. Clones were sequenced by immunoSEQ multiplex PCR, and TCRdb holds only the in-frame ones, with some missing. The table records about 380,000 clones, almost 90% of them present only once. The material sequenced was peripheral blood. The receptor set was obtained from a man between 18 and 29 years old with active or convalescent COVID-19. The CDR3 runs from the conserved cysteine through the conserved F or W. D genes are given only for firm matches. Clone size is not always given. Where it is, it says once, few, many or a class for expanded clones.

V,D,size,J,DNA,CDR3
TRBV7-8,TRBD1,once,TRBJ1-2,TGTGCCAGCAGCACCGACAGGGGGACCGGCTACACCTTC,CASSTDRGTGYTF
TRBV2,NA,NA,TRBJ1-5,TGTGCCAGCAGAGATGACAGGATCTTAAGCAATCAGCCCCAGCATTTT,CASRDDRILSNQPQHF
TRBV12-3/TRBV12-4,TRBD2,NA,TRBJ2-6,TGTGCCAGCAGTTTGAGCGGGGCCAACGTGCTGACTTTC,CASSLSGANVLTF
TRBV30,TRBD2,NA,TRBJ2-1,TGTGCCTGGAGCTTCACTAGCGGGATCTACAATGAGCAGTTCTTC,CAWSFTSGIYNEQFF
TRBV7-2,NA,NA,TRBJ2-7,TGTGCCAGCAGCTTAGAAGGACTACCCTACGAGCAGTACTTC,CASSLEGLPYEQYF
TRBV15,NA,NA,TRBJ1-1,TGTGCCACCAGCTTAAACACTGAAGCTTTCTTT,CATSLNTEAFF
TRBV7-8,NA,NA,TRBJ2-3,TGTGCCAGCAGCTTAGTCCCAGCGGAGACCCGTGGTACGCAGTATTTT,CASSLVPAETRGTQYF
TRBV19,NA,NA,TRBJ1-4,TGTGCCAGTAGCCGAGAGGGAGCGGCTAATGAAAAACTGTTTTTT,CASSREGAANEKLFF
TRBV28,TRBD1,NA,TRBJ1-5,TGTGCCAGCAGTTTATCCACCAGGGGGTCACTGGCCCAGCATTTT,CASSLSTRGSLAQHF
TRBV6-5,NA,NA,TRBJ1-2,TGTGCCAGCAGTCACCGCTCTCCCCGGGGGGACACCTTC,CASSHRSPRGDTF
TRBV4-3,NA,NA,TRBJ1-2,TGCGCCAGCAGCCAAGGTTACCCCGGGTTCTATGGCTACACCTTC,CASSQGYPGFYGYTF
TRBV21-1,NA,NA,TRBJ2-1,TGTGCCAGCAGCACCCGGACAGTTCTTGAGCAGTTCTTC,CASSTRTVLEQFF
TRBV10-3,TRBD2,NA,TRBJ2-1,TGTGCCATCAGTTTAGGGAGGGATAGCTCCTACAATGAGCAGTTCTTC,CAISLGRDSSYNEQFF
TRBV15,NA,NA,TRBJ1-4,TGTGCCACCAGCAGAGGTATAGATACAACTAATGAAAAACTGTTTTTT,CATSRGIDTTNEKLFF
TRBV11-2,NA,NA,TRBJ1-5,TGTGCCAGCAGCTTAGCCGGGAATGGGAATCAGCCCCAGCATTTT,CASSLAGNGNQPQHF
TRBV19,NA,NA,TRBJ1-3,TGTGCCAGCGGACAGTGGAGCTCTGGAAACACCATATATTTT,CASGQWSSGNTIYF
TRBV27,NA,NA,TRBJ1-5,TGTGCCAGCAGTTTGTCAGGGCTCAATCAGCCCCAGCATTTT,CASSLSGLNQPQHF
TRBV7-2,NA,NA,TRBJ2-7,TGTGCCAGCAGCTTGCCAGGGCATCTCTACGAGCAGTACTTC,CASSLPGHLYEQYF
TRBV7-3,NA,NA,TRBJ1-1,TGTGCCAGCAGCTTAGGGCACCTGAACACTGAAGCTTTCTTT,CASSLGHLNTEAFF
TRBV3-1/TRBV3-2,TRBD2,NA,TRBJ2-7,TGTGCCAGCAGCCGCCCCGGCGGGCTCCCGACTAGCGGGAACCTCTACGAGCAGTACTTC,CASSRPGGLPTSGNLYEQYF
TRBV4-3,TRBD1,NA,TRBJ1-1,TGCGCCAGCAGCCTCGACAGGGGTGGCACTGAAGCTTTCTTT,CASSLDRGGTEAFF
TRBV11-3,NA,NA,TRBJ2-3,TGTGCCAGCAGCAAAAGGACTACGGAAGATACGCAGTATTTT,CASSKRTTEDTQYF
TRBV15,TRBD2,NA,TRBJ2-7,TGTGCCACCAGCCTAGCACGGGGGGATTATAGTGAGCAGTACTTC,CATSLARGDYSEQYF
TRBV28,TRBD1,NA,TRBJ1-1,TGTGCCCTCATTACCGGGACAGGGGGGGGCACTGAAGCTTTCTTT,CALITGTGGGTEAFF
TRBV5-1,TRBD1,NA,TRBJ1-2,TGCGCCAGCACCAGGGACAGCAACTATGGCTACACCTTC,CASTRDSNYGYTF
TRBV27,TRBD1,NA,TRBJ2-7,TGTGCCAGCTCAGGGGGAACAGCGGCCTACGAGCAGTACTTC,CASSGGTAAYEQYF
TRBV4-3,NA,NA,TRBJ1-2,TGCGCCAGCAGCCAGGAGCCAGCTAGACAGTTATCATATGGCTACACCTTC,CASSQEPARQLSYGYTF
TRBV5-1,TRBD1,NA,TRBJ1-1,TGCGCCAGCAGCTTGGCTGACAGGGATAACACTGAAGCTTTCTTT,CASSLADRDNTEAFF
TRBV4-2,NA,NA,TRBJ1-1,TGTGCCAGCAGCAAAGATCCGACAGCTAACACTGAAGCTTTCTTT,CASSKDPTANTEAFF
TRBV6-4,TRBD2,NA,TRBJ2-1,TGTGCCAGCAGTGGCGAGGGAGGGTACAATGAGCAGTTCTTC,CASSGEGGYNEQFF
TRBV5-6,TRBD1,NA,TRBJ1-1,TGTGCCAGCAGCAATGACAGGGGATCGATGGTGAACACTGAAGCTTTCTTT,CASSNDRGSMVNTEAFF
TRBV9,NA,NA,TRBJ1-1,TGTGCCAGCAGCGTAGTCGAGTGGACTGAAGCTTTCTTT,CASSVVEWTEAFF
TRBV28,NA,NA,TRBJ1-2,TGTGCCAGCAGTTTAGGGCGGAGGTCGGCTAACTATGGCTACACCTTC,CASSLGRRSANYGYTF
TRBV2,NA,NA,TRBJ2-6,TGTGCCAGCATTATCTCTGGGGCCAACGTGCTGACTTTC,CASIISGANVLTF
TRBV7-3,TRBD1,NA,TRBJ1-6,TGTGCCAGCCACTTTCTGCAGCGGTGGGCAGGGGGAAATTCACCCCTCCACTTT,CASHFLQRWAGGNSPLHF
TRBV19,NA,NA,TRBJ2-6,TGTGCTCGGAATATGCTTGGAGGTCCTGGGGCCAACGTCCTGACTTTC,CARNMLGGPGANVLTF
TRBV6-2/TRBV6-3,NA,NA,TRBJ1-5,TGTGCCAGCAGTTACTCTTCCGAGACAGAACGATCCAATCAGCCCCAGCATTTT,CASSYSSETERSNQPQHF
TRBV28,TRBD1,once,TRBJ1-1,TGTGCCAGCAGTTTGCCCTCCAGGGGGATGAACACTGAAGCTTTCTTT,CASSLPSRGMNTEAFF
TRBV7-9,NA,NA,TRBJ2-7,TGTGCCAGCATGACCGCTACGAGGCGGGTAGGCGAGCAGTACTTC,CASMTATRRVGEQYF
TRBV19,NA,NA,TRBJ1-2,TGTGCCAGTAGTCTCCCCAGGTACTATGGCTACACCTTC,CASSLPRYYGYTF
TRBV7-2,NA,NA,TRBJ1-5,TGTGCCAGCACCTGGAGGGCCGTCTATAGCAATCAGCCCCAGCATTTT,CASTWRAVYSNQPQHF
TRBV2,NA,NA,TRBJ2-3,TGTGCCAGCAGGGAACCCCCAACGGTTACGCAGTATTTT,CASREPPTVTQYF
TRBV19,NA,few,TRBJ2-1,TGTGCCAGTGCAGTGGGCACCTACAATGAGCAGTTCTTC,CASAVGTYNEQFF
TRBV7-4,NA,NA,TRBJ1-5,TGTGCCAGCAGCTTAGGGGGGGACCCTTATAGCAATCAGCCCCAGCATTTT,CASSLGGDPYSNQPQHF
TRBV18,NA,NA,TRBJ1-6,TGTGCCAGCTCACCGGGAGGTCGCGGAAATAATTCACCCCTCCACTTT,CASSPGGRGNNSPLHF
TRBV7-3,NA,NA,TRBJ1-1,TGTGCCAGCAGCTTACAGAGACAGTTGAACACTGAAGCTTTCTTT,CASSLQRQLNTEAFF
TRBV5-4,TRBD1,NA,TRBJ2-1,TGTGCCAGCAGCTTGGGCAGCGGACAGGGCTACAATGAGCAGTTCTTC,CASSLGSGQGYNEQFF
TRBV7-9,TRBD1,NA,TRBJ2-7,TGTGCCAGCAGCTTCCTCGGGACAGGCCGCCCCGAGCAGTACTTC,CASSFLGTGRPEQYF
TRBV7-2,TRBD2,NA,TRBJ2-7,TGTGCCAGCAGCTTGAATTGGGGGGGATCCTACGAGCAGTACTTC,CASSLNWGGSYEQYF
TRBV4-1,TRBD1,NA,TRBJ1-4,TGCGCCAGCAGCCCGGGACAGGCGACTAATGAAAAACTGTTTTTT,CASSPGQATNEKLFF
TRBV6-5,NA,NA,TRBJ1-1,TGTGCCAGCAGTTACTCGAGGGGGGGCCTTGAAGCTTTCTTT,CASSYSRGGLEAFF